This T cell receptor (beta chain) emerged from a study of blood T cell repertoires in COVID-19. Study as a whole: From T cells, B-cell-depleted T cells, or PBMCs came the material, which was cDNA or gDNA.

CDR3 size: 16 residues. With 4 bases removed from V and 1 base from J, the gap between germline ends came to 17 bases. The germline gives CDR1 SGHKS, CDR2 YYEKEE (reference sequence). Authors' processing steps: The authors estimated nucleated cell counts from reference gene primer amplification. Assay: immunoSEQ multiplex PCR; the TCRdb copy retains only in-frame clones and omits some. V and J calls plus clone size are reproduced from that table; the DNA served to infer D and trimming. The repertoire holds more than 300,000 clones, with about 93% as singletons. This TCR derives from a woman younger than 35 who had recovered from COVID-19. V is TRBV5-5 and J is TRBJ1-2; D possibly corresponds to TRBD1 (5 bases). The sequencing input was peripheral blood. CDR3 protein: CASSIGAAGGNYGYTF. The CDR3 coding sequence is TGTGCCAGCAGCATTGGGGCCGCGGGAGGTAACTATGGCTACACCTTC. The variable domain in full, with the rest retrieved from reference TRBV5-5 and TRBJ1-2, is DAGVTQSPTHLIKTRGQQVTLRCSPISGHKSVSWYQQVLGQGPQFIFQYYEKEERGRGNFPDRFSARQFPNYSSELNVNALLLGDSALYLCASSIGAAGGNYGYTFGSGTRLTVV.